This T cell receptor (beta chain) was identified during a study of T cell repertoires in cytomegalovirus infection. Study-wide context: CMV epitopes that were recently identified and HLA-C-restricted were used alongside well-studied HLA-B-restricted ones.

General observations from the study: Of the TCR beta families, the public ones yielded a cumulative frequency that identified carriers of CMV plus the relevant HLA.

TCRdb re-called the reads through MiXCR, storing one row per CDR3 protein. The table shows approximately 300,000 distinct CDR3 sequences, with about 29% occurring only once. The CDR3 sequence is 14 residues long. CDR1 and CDR2 from the germline V gene are SGHAT and FQDESV (reference sequence). The junction had 4 bases not matched to a gene; V was cut back by 5 bases and J by 3 bases. At least ten counts were recorded for this clonotype. Its target is unknown. The chain joins TRBV11-1 to TRBJ1-3, with 7 bases matching TRBD1. The TCR sequence derives from a human donor in good health (CMV status not recorded). Some clones in this sample may be carry-over from other donors' samples. The sample was cultured PBMCs, taken from culture after CMV antigen stimulation. CDR3 nucleotides: TGTGCCAGCAGCGAACAGGGGTTTGGAAACACCATATATTTT. This translates into CASSEQGFGNTIYF.